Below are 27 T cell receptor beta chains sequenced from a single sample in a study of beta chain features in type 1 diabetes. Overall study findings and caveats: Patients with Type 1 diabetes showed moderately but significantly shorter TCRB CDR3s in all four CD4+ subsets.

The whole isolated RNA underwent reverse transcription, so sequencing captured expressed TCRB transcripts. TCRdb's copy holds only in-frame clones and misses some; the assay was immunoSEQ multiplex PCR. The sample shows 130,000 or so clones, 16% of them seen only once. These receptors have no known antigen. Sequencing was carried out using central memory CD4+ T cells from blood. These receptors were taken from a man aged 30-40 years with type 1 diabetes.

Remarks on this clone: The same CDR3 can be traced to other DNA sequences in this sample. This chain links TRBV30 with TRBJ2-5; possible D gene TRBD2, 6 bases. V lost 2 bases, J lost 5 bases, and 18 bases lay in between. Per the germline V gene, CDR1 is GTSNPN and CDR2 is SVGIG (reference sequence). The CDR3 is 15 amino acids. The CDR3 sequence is CAWSQWDWRVETQYF. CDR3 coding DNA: TGTGCCTGGAGTCAGTGGGACTGGCGTGTGGAGACCCAGTACTTC. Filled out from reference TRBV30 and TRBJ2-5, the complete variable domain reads SQTIHQWPATLVQPVGSPLSLECTVEGTSNPNLYWYRQAAGRGLQLLFYSVGIGQISSEVPQNLSASRPQDRQFILSSKKLLLSDSGFYLCAWSQWDWRVETQYFGPGTRLLVL.

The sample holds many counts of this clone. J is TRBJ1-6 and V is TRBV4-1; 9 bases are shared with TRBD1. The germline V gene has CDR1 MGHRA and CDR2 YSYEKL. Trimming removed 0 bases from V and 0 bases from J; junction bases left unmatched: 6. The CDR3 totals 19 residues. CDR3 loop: CASSQDGGTGSSYNSPLHF. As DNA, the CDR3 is TGCGCCAGCAGCCAAGATGGAGGGACAGGGAGCTCCTATAATTCACCCCTCCACTTT.

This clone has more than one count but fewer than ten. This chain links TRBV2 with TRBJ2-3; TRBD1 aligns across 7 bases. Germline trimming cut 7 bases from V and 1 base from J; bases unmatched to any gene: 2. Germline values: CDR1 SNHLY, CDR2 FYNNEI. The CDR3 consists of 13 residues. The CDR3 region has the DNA TGTGCCAGCAACAGGGGCGGCACAGATACGCAGTATTTT. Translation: CASNRGGTDTQYF.

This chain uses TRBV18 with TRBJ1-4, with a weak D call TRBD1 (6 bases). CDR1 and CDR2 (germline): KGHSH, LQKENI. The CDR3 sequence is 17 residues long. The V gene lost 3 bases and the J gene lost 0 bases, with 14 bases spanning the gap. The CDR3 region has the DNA TGTGCCAGCTCACCGTCCGGGACACTGGCAACTAATGAAAAACTGTTTTTT. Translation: CASSPSGTLATNEKLFF. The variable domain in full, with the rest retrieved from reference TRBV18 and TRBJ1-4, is NAGVMQNPRHLVRRRGQEARLRCSPMKGHSHVYWYRQLPEEGLKFMVYLQKENIIDESGMPKERFSAEFPKEGPSILRIQQVVRGDSAAYFCASSPSGTLATNEKLFFGSGTQLSVL.

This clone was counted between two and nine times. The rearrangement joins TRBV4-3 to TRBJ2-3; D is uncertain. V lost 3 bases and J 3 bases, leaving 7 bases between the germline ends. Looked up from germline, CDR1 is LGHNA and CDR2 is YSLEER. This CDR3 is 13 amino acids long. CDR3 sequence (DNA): TGCGCCAGCAGCCAGCCTTATACAGATACGCAGTATTTT. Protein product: CASSQPYTDTQYF.

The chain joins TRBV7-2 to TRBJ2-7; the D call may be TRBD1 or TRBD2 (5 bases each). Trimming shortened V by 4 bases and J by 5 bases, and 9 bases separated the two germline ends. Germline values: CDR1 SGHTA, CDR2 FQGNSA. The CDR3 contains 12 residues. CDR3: CASSSVGHEQYF. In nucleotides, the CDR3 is TGTGCCAGCAGCTCGGTGGGACACGAGCAGTACTTC.

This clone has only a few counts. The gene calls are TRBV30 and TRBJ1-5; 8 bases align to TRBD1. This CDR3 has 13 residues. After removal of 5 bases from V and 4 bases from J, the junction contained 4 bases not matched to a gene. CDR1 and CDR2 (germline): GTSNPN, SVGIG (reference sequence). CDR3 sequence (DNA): TGTGCCTGGGAACAGGGGGGAAATCAGCCCCAGCATTTT. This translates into CAWEQGGNQPQHF.

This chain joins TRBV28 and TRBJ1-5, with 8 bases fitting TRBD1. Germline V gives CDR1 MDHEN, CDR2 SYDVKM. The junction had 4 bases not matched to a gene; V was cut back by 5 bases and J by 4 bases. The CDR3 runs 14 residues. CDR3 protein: CASSLGQGNQPQHF. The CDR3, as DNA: TGTGCCAGCAGTCTCGGACAGGGTAATCAGCCCCAGCATTTT.

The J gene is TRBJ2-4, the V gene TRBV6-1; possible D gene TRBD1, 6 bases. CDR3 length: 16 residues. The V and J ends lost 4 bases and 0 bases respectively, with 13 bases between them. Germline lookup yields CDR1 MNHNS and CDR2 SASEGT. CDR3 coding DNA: TGTGCCAGCAGTGTCACCCCAGGGGTAGCCAAAAACATTCAGTACTTC. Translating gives CASSVTPGVAKNIQYF.

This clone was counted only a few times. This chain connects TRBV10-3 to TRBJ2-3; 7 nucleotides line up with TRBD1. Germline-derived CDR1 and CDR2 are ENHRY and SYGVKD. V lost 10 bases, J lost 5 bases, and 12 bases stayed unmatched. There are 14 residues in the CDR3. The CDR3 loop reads CATSLGQVGDTQYF. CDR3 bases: TGTGCCACCTCACTAGGACAGGTCGGAGATACGCAGTATTTT.

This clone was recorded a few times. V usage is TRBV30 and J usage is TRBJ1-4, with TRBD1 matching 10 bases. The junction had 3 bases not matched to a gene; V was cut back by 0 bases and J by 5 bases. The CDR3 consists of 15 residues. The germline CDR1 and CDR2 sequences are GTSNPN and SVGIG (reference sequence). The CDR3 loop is CAWSVPGQGNEKLFF. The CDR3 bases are TGTGCCTGGAGTGTGCCGGGACAGGGGAATGAAAAACTGTTTTTT.

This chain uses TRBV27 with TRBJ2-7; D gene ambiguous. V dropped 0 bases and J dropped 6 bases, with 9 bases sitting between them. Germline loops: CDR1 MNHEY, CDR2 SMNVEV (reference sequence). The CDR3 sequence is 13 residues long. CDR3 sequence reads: CASSLSQVGEQYF. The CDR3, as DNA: TGTGCCAGCAGTTTATCGCAGGTGGGCGAGCAGTACTTC.

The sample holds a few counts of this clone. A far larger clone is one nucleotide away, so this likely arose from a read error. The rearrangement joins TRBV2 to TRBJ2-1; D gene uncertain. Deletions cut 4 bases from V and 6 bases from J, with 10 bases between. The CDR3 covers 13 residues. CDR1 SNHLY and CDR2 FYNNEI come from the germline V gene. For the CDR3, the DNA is TGTGCCAGCAGTGTGCTCGCCAGCAATGAGCAGTTCTTC. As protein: CASSVLASNEQFF.

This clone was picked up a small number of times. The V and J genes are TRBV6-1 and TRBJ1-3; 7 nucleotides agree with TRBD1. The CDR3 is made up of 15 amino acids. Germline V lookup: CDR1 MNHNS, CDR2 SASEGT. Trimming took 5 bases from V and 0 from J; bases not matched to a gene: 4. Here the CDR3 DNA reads TGTGCCAGCAGTTCACAGGGGACCTCTGGAAACACCATATATTTT. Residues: CASSSQGTSGNTIYF.

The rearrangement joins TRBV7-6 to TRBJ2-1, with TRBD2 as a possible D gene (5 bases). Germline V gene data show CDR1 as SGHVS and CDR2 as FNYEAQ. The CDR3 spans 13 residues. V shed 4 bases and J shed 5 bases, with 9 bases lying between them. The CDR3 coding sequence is TGTGCCAGCAGCTGGGCCGGGAACAATGAGCAGTTCTTC. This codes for CASSWAGNNEQFF.

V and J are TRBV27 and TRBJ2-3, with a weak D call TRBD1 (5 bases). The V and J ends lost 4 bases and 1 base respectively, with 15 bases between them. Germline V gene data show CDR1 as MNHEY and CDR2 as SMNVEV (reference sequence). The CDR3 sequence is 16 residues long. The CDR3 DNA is TGTGCCAGCAGTTATCAGGGCCAAAGACGCACAGATACGCAGTATTTT. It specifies CASSYQGQRRTDTQYF.

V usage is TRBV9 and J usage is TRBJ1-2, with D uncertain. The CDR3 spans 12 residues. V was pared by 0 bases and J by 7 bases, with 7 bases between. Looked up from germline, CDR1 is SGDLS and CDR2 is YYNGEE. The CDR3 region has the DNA TGTGCCAGCAGCGTAGGAGAGGCTGGCTACACCTTC. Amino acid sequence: CASSVGEAGYTF.

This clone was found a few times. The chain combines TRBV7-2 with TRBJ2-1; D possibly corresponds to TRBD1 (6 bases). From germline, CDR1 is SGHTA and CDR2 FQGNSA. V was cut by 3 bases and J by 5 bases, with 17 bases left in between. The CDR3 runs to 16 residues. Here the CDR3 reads CASSLYWGPGDNEQFF. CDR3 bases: TGTGCCAGCAGCTTGTATTGGGGGCCCGGGGACAATGAGCAGTTCTTC.

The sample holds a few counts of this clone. CDR3 sequence reads: CASSLARQEDEQYF. For the CDR3, the DNA is TGTGCCAGCAGCTTAGCGCGGCAGGAAGACGAGCAGTACTTC. This chain joins TRBV7-2 and TRBJ2-7; D call uncertain. The germline V gene has CDR1 SGHTA and CDR2 FQGNSA. Trimming left V 0 bases short and J 5 bases short, with 11 bases between. This CDR3 comprises 14 residues.

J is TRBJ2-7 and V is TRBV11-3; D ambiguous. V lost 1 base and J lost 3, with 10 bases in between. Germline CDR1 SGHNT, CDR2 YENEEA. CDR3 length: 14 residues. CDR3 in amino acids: CASSLGVTVYEQYF. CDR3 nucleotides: TGTGCCAGCAGCTTAGGGGTTACCGTCTACGAGCAGTACTTC.

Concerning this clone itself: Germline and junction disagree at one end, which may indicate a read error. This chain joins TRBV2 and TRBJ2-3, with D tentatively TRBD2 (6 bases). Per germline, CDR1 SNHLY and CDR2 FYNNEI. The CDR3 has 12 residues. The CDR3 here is CASRRGTDTQYF. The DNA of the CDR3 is TGTGCCAGCAGGCGGGGCACCGATACGCAGTATTTT.

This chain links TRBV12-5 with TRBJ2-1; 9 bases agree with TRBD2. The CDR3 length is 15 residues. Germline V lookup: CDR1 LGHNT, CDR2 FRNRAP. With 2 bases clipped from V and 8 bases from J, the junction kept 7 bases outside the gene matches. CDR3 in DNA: TGTGCTAGTGGTTTGAGGGCTAGCGGGGCCGATGAGCAGTTCTTC. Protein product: CASGLRASGADEQFF.

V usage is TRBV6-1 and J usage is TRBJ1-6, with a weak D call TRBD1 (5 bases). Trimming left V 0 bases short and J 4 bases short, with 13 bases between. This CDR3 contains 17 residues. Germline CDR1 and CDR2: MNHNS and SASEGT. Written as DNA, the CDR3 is TGTGCCAGCAGTGAAGCCAGGGCGGCTGTTTATAATTCACCCCTCCACTTT. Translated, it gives CASSEARAAVYNSPLHF.

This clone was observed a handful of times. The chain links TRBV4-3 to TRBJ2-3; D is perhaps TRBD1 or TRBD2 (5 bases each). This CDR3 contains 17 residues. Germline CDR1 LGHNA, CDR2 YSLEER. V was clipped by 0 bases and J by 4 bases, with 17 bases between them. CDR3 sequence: CASSQETTAVRADTQYF. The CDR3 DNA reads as TGCGCCAGCAGCCAAGAAACGACAGCGGTGAGGGCAGATACGCAGTATTTT.

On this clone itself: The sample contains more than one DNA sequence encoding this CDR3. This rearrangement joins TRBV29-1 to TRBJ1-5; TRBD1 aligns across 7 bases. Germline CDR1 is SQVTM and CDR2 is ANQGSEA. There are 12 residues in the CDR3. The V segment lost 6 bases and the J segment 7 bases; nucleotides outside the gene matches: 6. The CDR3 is CSVGDSGQPQHF. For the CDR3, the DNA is TGCAGCGTAGGGGACAGTGGGCAGCCCCAGCATTTT.

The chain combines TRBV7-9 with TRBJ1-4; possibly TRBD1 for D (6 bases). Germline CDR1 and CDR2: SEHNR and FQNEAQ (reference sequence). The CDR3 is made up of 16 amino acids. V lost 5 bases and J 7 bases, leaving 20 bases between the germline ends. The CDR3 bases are TGTGCCAGCAGCCTTAACTCGGCGGGGGCAAGTGAAAAACTGTTTTTT. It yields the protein CASSLNSAGASEKLFF.

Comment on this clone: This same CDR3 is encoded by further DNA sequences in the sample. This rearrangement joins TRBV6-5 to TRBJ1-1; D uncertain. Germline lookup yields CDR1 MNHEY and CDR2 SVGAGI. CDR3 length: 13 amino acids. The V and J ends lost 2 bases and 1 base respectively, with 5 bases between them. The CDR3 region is CASSYGQNTEAFF. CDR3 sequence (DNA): TGTGCCAGCAGTTACGGGCAGAACACTGAAGCTTTCTTT.